The sequence of this TCR beta chain was determined in a study of blood T cells in healthy people across ages. The CDR3 covers 14 residues. The V gene lost 5 bases and the J gene lost 5 bases, with 15 bases spanning the gap. Per the germline V gene, CDR1 is SEHNR and CDR2 is FQNEAQ (reference sequence). A second PCR, run for about 7 to 12 cycles, used a sample-barcoded 5' primer plus a J-beta primer mix. In TCRdb, the 5' RACE reads were re-called with MiXCR into one record per CDR3 protein. The sample carries nearly 800,000 distinct CDR3 sequences, just under 25% recorded once. As for this clonotype: Since no conserved phenylalanine or tryptophan closes the CDR3, a read error is the likely cause.

The sample was also linked to a second study, of T cells of mothers and their children. This second study says: According to the study, all extracted RNA entered cDNA synthesis at around 1.4 ug per 15 ul.

The sample comprised blood. The chain combines TRBV7-9 with TRBJ1-1; D possibly corresponds to TRBD1 (5 bases). The TCR sequence derives from a boy aged 10-17 years in good health. CDR3 residues: CASSRNAGGTEAFL. The CDR3 DNA is TGTGCCAGCAGCCGAAATGCCGGGGGGACTGAAGCTTTCCTT.